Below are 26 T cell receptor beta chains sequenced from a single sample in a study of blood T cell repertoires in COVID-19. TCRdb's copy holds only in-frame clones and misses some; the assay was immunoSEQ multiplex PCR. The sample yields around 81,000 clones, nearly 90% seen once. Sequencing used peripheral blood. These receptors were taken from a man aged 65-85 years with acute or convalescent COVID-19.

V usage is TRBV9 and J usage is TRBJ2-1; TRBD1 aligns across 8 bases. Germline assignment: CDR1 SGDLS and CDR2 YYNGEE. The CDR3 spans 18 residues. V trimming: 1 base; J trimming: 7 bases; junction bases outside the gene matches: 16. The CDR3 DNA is TGTGCCAGCAGCGTAAGTGGCGGTTTGGGGACAGGCTGGAATGAGCAGTTCTTC. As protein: CASSVSGGLGTGWNEQFF.

The CDR3: CASSSSGSNTGELFF. The CDR3 DNA is TGTGCCAGCTCATCTAGCGGGTCGAACACCGGGGAGCTGTTTTTT. V and J are TRBV18 and TRBJ2-2, with 8 bases matching TRBD2. With V trimmed by 5 bases and J by 0 bases, 2 bases remained unmatched. CDR1 is KGHSH and CDR2 is LQKENI in the germline V gene. This CDR3 spans 15 amino acids.

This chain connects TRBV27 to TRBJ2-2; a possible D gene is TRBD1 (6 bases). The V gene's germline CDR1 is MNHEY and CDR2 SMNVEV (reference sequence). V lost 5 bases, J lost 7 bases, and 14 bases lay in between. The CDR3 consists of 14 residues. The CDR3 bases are TGTGCCAGCAGTGACAGGTTAGACGGCGGGGAGCTGTTTTTT. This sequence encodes CASSDRLDGGELFF.

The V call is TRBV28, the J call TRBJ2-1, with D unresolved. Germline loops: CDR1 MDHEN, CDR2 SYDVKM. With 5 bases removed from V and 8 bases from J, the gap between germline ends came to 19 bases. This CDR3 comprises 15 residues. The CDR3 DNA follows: TGTGCCAGCAGTACCGACTCCCGGAACCTCTATGAGCAGTTCTTC. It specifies CASSTDSRNLYEQFF.

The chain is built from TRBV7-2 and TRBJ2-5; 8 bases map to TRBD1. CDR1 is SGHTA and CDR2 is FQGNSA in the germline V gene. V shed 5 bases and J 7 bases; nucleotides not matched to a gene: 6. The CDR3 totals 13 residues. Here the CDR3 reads CASSGQGLATQYF. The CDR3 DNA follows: TGTGCCAGCAGCGGACAGGGATTAGCGACCCAGTACTTC. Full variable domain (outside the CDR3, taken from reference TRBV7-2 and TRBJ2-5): GAGVSQSPSNKVTEKGKDVELRCDPISGHTALYWYRQSLGQGLEFLIYFQGNSAPDKSGLPSDRFSAERTGGSVSTLTIQRTQQEDSAVYLCASSGQGLATQYFGPGTRLLVL.

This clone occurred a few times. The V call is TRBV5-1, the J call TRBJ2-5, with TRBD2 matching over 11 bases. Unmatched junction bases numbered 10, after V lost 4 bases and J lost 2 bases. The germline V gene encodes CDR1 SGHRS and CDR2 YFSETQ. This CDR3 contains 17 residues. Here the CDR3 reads CASSPVGLAGGQETQYF. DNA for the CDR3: TGCGCCAGCAGCCCGGTCGGGTTAGCGGGGGGGCAAGAGACCCAGTACTTC.

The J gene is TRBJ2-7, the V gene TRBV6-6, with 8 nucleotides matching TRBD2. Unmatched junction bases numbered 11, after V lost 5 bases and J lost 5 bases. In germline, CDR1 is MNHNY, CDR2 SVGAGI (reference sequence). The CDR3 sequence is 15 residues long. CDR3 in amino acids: CASSRRSGGQNEQYF. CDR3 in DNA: TGTGCCAGCAGTCGCCGTTCGGGGGGGCAGAACGAGCAGTACTTC.

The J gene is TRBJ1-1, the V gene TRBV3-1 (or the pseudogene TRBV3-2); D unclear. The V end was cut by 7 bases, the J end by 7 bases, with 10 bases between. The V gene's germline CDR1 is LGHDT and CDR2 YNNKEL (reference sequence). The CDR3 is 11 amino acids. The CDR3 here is CASKLGGEAFF. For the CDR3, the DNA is TGTGCCAGCAAACTAGGAGGTGAAGCTTTCTTT.

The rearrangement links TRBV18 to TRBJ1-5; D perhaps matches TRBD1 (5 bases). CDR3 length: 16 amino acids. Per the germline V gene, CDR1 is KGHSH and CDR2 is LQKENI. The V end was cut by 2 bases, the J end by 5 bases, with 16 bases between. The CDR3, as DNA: TGTGCCAGCTCACCAAGTGCGGGGTCCAGGGATCAGCCCCAGCATTTT. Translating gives CASSPSAGSRDQPQHF. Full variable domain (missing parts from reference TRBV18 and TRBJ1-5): NAGVMQNPRHLVRRRGQEARLRCSPMKGHSHVYWYRQLPEEGLKFMVYLQKENIIDESGMPKERFSAEFPKEGPSILRIQQVVRGDSAAYFCASSPSAGSRDQPQHFGDGTRLSIL.

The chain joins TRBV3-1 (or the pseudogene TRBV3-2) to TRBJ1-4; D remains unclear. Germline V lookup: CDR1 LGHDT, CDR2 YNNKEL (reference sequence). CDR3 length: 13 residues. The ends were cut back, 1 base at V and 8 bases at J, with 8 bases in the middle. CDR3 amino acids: CASSQGGREKLFF. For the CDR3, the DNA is TGTGCCAGCAGCCAAGGAGGGAGGGAAAAACTGTTTTTT.

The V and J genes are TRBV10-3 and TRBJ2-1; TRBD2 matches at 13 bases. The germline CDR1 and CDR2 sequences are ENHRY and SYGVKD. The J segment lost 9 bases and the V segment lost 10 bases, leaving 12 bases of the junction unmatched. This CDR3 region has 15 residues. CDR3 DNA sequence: TGTGCCACCGCCCGACTAGCGGGAGGAGGAGGTGAGCAGTTCTTC. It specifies CATARLAGGGGEQFF.

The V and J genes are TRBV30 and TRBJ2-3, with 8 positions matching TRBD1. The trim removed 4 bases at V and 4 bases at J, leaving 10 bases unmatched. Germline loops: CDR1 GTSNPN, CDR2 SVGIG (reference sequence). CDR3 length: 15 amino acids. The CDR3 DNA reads TGTGCCTGGAAACGAGCAGGGGGCTCCTCAGATACGCAGTATTTT. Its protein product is CAWKRAGGSSDTQYF.

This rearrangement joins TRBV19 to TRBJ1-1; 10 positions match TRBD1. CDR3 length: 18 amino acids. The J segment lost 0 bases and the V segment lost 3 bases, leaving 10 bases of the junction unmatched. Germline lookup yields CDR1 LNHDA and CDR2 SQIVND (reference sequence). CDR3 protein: CASSIQSGTGVLNTEAFF. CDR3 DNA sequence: TGTGCCAGTAGTATTCAATCCGGGACAGGGGTATTGAACACTGAAGCTTTCTTT. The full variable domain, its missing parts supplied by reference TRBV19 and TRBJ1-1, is DGGITQSPKYLFRKEGQNVTLSCEQNLNHDAMYWYRQDPGQGLRLIYYSQIVNDFQKGDIAEGYSVSREKKESFPLTVTSAQKNPTAFYLCASSIQSGTGVLNTEAFFGQGTRLTVV.

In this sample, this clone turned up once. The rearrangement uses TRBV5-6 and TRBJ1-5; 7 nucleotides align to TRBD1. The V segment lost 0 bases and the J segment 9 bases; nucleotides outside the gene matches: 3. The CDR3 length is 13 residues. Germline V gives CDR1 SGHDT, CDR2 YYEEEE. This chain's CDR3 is CASSLDRGRPQHF. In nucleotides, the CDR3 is TGTGCCAGCAGCTTGGACAGGGGTAGGCCCCAGCATTTT.

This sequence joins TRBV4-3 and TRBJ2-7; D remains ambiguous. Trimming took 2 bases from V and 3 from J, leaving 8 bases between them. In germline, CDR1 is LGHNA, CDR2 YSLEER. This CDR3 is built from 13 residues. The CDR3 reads CASSQRLSYEQYF. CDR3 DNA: TGCGCCAGCAGCCAACGGTTGAGCTACGAGCAGTACTTC.

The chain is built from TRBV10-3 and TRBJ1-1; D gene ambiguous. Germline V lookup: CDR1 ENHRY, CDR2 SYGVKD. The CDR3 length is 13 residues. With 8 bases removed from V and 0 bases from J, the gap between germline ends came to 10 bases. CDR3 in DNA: TGTGCCATCGAGGCAGCTATGAACACTGAAGCTTTCTTT. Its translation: CAIEAAMNTEAFF.

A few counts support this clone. The CDR3 here is CASTRQGVNTEAFF. The CDR3 nucleotides are TGTGCCAGTACTCGCCAGGGGGTGAACACTGAAGCTTTCTTT. The chain recombines TRBV19 with TRBJ1-1; 7 nucleotides agree with TRBD1. The CDR3 is made up of 14 amino acids. CDR1 LNHDA and CDR2 SQIVND come from the germline V gene (reference sequence). V was pared by 7 bases and J by 0 bases, with 5 bases of the junction left unmatched.

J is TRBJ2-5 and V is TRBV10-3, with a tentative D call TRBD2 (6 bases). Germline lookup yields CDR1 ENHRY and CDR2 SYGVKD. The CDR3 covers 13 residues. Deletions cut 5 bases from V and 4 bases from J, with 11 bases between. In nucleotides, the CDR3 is TGTGCCATCAGTCGGGGGTCAGGAGAGACCCAGTACTTC. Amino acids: CAISRGSGETQYF.

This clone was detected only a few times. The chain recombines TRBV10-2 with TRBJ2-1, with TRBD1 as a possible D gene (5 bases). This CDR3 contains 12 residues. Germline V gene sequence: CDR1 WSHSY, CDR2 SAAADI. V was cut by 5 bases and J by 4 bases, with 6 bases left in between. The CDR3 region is CASSKGYNEQFF. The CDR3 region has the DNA TGCGCCAGCAGTAAGGGGTACAATGAGCAGTTCTTC.

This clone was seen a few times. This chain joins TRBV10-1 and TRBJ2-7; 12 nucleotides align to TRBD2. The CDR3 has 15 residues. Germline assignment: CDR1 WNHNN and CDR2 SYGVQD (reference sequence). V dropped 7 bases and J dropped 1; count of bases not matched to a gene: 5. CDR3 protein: CASTTTSGGSYEQYF. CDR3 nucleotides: TGCGCCAGCACCACGACTAGCGGGGGTTCCTACGAGCAGTACTTC.

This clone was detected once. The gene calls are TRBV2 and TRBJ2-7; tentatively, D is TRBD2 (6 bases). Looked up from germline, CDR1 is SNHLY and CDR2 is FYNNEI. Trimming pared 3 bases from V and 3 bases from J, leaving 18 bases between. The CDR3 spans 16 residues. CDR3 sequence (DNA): TGTGCCAGCAGTGAGGTTCCTCGGGGGTCTGACTACGAGCAGTACTTC. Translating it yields CASSEVPRGSDYEQYF.

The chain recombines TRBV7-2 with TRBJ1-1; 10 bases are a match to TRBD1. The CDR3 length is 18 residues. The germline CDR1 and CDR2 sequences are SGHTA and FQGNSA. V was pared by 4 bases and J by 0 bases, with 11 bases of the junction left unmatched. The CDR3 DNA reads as TGTGCCAGCAGCTATACCAGGACAGGGGGGAGAATGAACACTGAAGCTTTCTTT. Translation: CASSYTRTGGRMNTEAFF.

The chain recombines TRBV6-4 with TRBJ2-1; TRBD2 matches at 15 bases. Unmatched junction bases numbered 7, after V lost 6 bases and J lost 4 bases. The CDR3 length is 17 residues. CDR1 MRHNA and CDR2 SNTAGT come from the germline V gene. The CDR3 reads CASSAGTSGGSYNEQFF. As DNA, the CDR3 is TGTGCCAGCAGCGCCGGGACTAGCGGGGGGTCGTACAATGAGCAGTTCTTC.

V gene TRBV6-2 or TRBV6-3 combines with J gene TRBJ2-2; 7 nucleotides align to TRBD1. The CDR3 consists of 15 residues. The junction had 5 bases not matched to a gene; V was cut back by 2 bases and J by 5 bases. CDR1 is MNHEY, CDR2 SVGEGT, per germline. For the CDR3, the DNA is TGTGCCAGCAGTTACGGACAGGTTTTGACCGGGGAGCTGTTTTTT. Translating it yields CASSYGQVLTGELFF.

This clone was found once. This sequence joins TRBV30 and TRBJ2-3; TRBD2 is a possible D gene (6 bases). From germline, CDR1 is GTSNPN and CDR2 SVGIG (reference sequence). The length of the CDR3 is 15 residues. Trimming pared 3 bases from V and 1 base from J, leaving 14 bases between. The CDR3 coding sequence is TGTGCCTGGAGGGCTATCGGCGGGGGCACAGATACGCAGTATTTT. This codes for CAWRAIGGGTDTQYF.

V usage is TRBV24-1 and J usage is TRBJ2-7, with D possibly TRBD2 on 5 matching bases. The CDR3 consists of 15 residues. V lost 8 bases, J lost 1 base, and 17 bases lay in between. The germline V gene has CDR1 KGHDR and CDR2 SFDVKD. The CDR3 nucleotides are TGTGCCACCAATAAACTGATGCTAGCTTCCTACGAGCAGTACTTC. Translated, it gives CATNKLMLASYEQYF.